One sample yielded the 26 T cell receptor beta chains listed below, sequenced in a study of cytomegalovirus exposure and HLA in healthy donors. PCR was performed using 60 Vbeta and 13 Jbeta primers. TCRdb keeps only in-frame clones here, not all; method: immunoSEQ multiplex PCR. Of about 140,000 clones listed, about 77% are singletons. Sequencing used PBMCs. The receptor set was obtained from a female donor in good health and CMV-seronegative.

V and J are TRBV28 and TRBJ2-7, with 13 bases identical to TRBD2. CDR1 and CDR2 (germline): MDHEN, SYDVKM. The CDR3 is made up of 17 amino acids. Germline trimming cut 6 bases from V and 3 bases from J; bases unmatched to any gene: 11. This CDR3 is CASSLSGLAGDRYEQYF. DNA of the CDR3: TGTGCCAGCAGCCTAAGTGGACTAGCGGGAGATCGCTACGAGCAGTACTTC.

The rearrangement uses TRBV28 and TRBJ2-7; 8 bases align to TRBD2. With 4 bases clipped from V and 6 bases from J, the junction kept 14 bases outside the gene matches. Germline CDR1 is MDHEN and CDR2 is SYDVKM. The CDR3 has 16 residues. This chain's CDR3 is CASSSPPGAGGFEQYF. The CDR3, as DNA: TGTGCCAGCAGTTCACCCCCCGGGGCGGGAGGATTCGAGCAGTACTTC.

V is TRBV5-6 and J is TRBJ2-3, with TRBD1 matching 10 bases. Germline CDR1 reads SGHDT; CDR2 reads YYEEEE. The CDR3 has 16 amino acids. V shed 0 bases and J 3 bases; nucleotides not matched to a gene: 4. The CDR3 nucleotides are TGTGCCAGCAGCTTGGGACAGGGGGCTGTGACAGATACGCAGTATTTT. It yields the protein CASSLGQGAVTDTQYF. Complete variable domain (other parts from reference TRBV5-6 and TRBJ2-3): DAGVTQSPTHLIKTRGQQVTLRCSPKSGHDTVSWYQQALGQGPQFIFQYYEEEERQRGNFPDRFSGHQFPNYSSELNVNALLLGDSALYLCASSLGQGAVTDTQYFGPGTRLTVL.

This chain uses TRBV11-2 with TRBJ1-1; maybe TRBD1 (6 bases). The germline CDR1 and CDR2 sequences are SGHAT and FQNNGV. The length of the CDR3 is 14 residues. V was clipped by 3 bases and J by 8 bases, with 16 bases between them. For the CDR3, the DNA is TGTGCCAGCAGCTTCGGCGACAGGTTCACCGAAGCTTTCTTT. This sequence encodes CASSFGDRFTEAFF.

V gene TRBV5-6 combines with J gene TRBJ2-3, with 14 positions matching TRBD2. Germline V gene sequence: CDR1 SGHDT, CDR2 YYEEEE. J was trimmed by 4 bases and V by 0 bases; bases with no gene match: 7. The CDR3 consists of 18 residues. The DNA for the CDR3 is TGTGCCAGCAGCTTGGCTATCGGGACTAGCGGGAGCTCAGATACGCAGTATTTT. Protein product: CASSLAIGTSGSSDTQYF.

V gene TRBV7-9 combines with J gene TRBJ2-7, with TRBD1 identical over 7 bases. Germline CDR1 is SEHNR and CDR2 is FQNEAQ (reference sequence). With V trimmed by 6 bases and J by 3 bases, 2 bases remained unmatched. This CDR3 contains 12 residues. CDR3 sequence: CASSQGVYEQYF. The CDR3 coding sequence is TGTGCCAGCAGTCAGGGGGTCTACGAGCAGTACTTC.

The chain links TRBV4-1 to TRBJ1-2; 7 bases map to TRBD1. CDR1 and CDR2 (germline): MGHRA, YSYEKL. The V and J ends lost 0 bases and 4 bases, in that order; junction bases with no gene match: 8. This CDR3 is built from 16 residues. The CDR3 DNA is TGCGCCAGCAGCCAAGATATCGGGACAGACGGCTATGGCTACACCTTC. It codes for CASSQDIGTDGYGYTF.

The chain is built from TRBV27 and TRBJ2-4; no clear D gene. The CDR3 runs to 16 residues. The V end was cut by 3 bases, the J end by 2 bases, with 14 bases between. Germline V CDR1 and CDR2: MNHEY, SMNVEV (reference sequence). The CDR3 sequence is CASSLRLTLSKNIQYF. CDR3 nucleotides: TGTGCCAGCAGTTTGAGACTTACATTATCCAAAAACATTCAGTACTTC.

This sequence joins TRBV6-1 and TRBJ1-5, with D perhaps TRBD1 (6 bases). V lost 5 bases and J 4 bases, leaving 9 bases between the germline ends. CDR3 length equals 13 residues. The germline CDR1 and CDR2 sequences are MNHNS and SASEGT. Here the CDR3 reads CASSRTANQPQHF. In nucleotides, the CDR3 is TGTGCCAGCAGTAGGACAGCTAATCAGCCCCAGCATTTT.

The rearrangement joins TRBV7-9 to TRBJ2-7; 7 bases map to TRBD1. The CDR3 totals 11 residues. Germline V gene lookup returns CDR1 SEHNR and CDR2 FQNEAQ (reference sequence). Trimming at V came to 2 bases and at J to 11 bases, leaving 3 bases not matched to a gene. The CDR3 sequence is CASSLYQGEYF. CDR3 DNA: TGTGCCAGCAGCTTATACCAGGGGGAGTACTTC.

The V call is TRBV6-5, the J call TRBJ1-3, with D maybe TRBD1 (5 bases). The V gene lost 2 bases and the J gene lost 4 bases, with 12 bases spanning the gap. Germline CDR1 is MNHEY and CDR2 is SVGAGI. The CDR3 extends over 15 amino acids. The CDR3 reads CASSYDNRFGNTIYF. The CDR3 DNA reads TGTGCCAGCAGTTACGATAACAGGTTCGGAAACACCATATATTTT.

Notes on this clone: This specimen includes other DNA sequences encoding the same CDR3. V usage is TRBV9 and J usage is TRBJ2-3, with D tentatively TRBD1 (6 bases). Germline CDR1 is SGDLS and CDR2 is YYNGEE. Trimming took off 2 bases at V and 3 bases at J, with 7 bases between the two ends. This CDR3 has 13 residues. The CDR3 reads CASSVQGTDTQYF. The CDR3 nucleotides are TGTGCCAGCAGCGTCCAGGGGACAGATACGCAGTATTTT.

The chain recombines TRBV10-2 with TRBJ2-7; the D gene is possibly TRBD2 (6 bases). This CDR3 is 11 amino acids long. Trimming took 5 bases from V and 6 from J, leaving 8 bases between them. Looked up from germline, CDR1 is WSHSY and CDR2 is SAAADI. CDR3 loop: CASSISGEQYF. CDR3 DNA: TGCGCCAGCAGTATTAGCGGCGAGCAGTACTTC.

V and J are TRBV2 and TRBJ2-1; 9 bases match TRBD2. J lost 7 bases, V lost 10 bases, and 14 bases had no gene match. The germline gives CDR1 SNHLY, CDR2 FYNNEI. The CDR3 has 15 amino acids. The CDR3 DNA reads as TGTGCCACCAAGGGGTCCAGCGGGAGGACAAATGAGCAGTTCTTC. This sequence encodes CATKGSSGRTNEQFF.

J is TRBJ2-3 and V is TRBV6-5; 9 bases are a match to TRBD2. Germline CDR1 is MNHEY and CDR2 is SVGAGI. The CDR3 totals 15 residues. V shed 8 bases and J 4 bases; nucleotides not matched to a gene: 10. DNA of the CDR3: TGTGCCAGCCGTCCCCCGGGACTAGCATCAGATACGCAGTATTTT. Residues: CASRPPGLASDTQYF.

V gene TRBV30 combines with J gene TRBJ2-7, with D perhaps matching TRBD1 (6 bases). Germline CDR1 GTSNPN, CDR2 SVGIG (reference sequence). V was clipped by 1 base and J by 3 bases, with 10 bases between them. This CDR3 is built from 13 residues. The CDR3 here is CAWSDQDSYEQYF. CDR3 DNA: TGTGCCTGGAGTGACCAGGACAGCTACGAGCAGTACTTC.

This chain uses TRBV19 with TRBJ2-5, with 7 bases lining up with TRBD1. CDR1 is LNHDA and CDR2 is SQIVND in the germline V gene (reference sequence). V lost 3 bases, J lost 2 bases, and 9 bases stayed unmatched. This CDR3 region has 16 residues. CDR3 region: CASSIRGPGQQETQYF. CDR3 DNA sequence: TGTGCCAGTAGTATCAGGGGTCCGGGACAGCAAGAGACCCAGTACTTC.

The V and J genes are TRBV10-3 and TRBJ2-1; TRBD2 matches at 10 bases. V shed 9 bases and J 9 bases; nucleotides not matched to a gene: 5. This CDR3 is built from 12 residues. Germline V lookup: CDR1 ENHRY, CDR2 SYGVKD. CDR3 amino acids: CAIKTSGPEQFF. The CDR3 region has the DNA TGTGCCATAAAGACTAGCGGGCCTGAGCAGTTCTTC.

This clone appeared a few times. The J gene is TRBJ1-2, the V gene TRBV5-6; TRBD1 matches at 7 bases. The CDR3 is made up of 17 amino acids. Per germline, CDR1 SGHDT and CDR2 YYEEEE. V lost 3 bases, J lost 8 bases, and 19 bases stayed unmatched. This CDR3 reads CASSSAGQASRPRGYTF. The CDR3 DNA reads as TGTGCCAGCAGCTCCGCCGGACAGGCCTCCCGGCCTAGGGGCTACACCTTC. The complete variable domain, with remaining parts taken from reference TRBV5-6 and TRBJ1-2, reads DAGVTQSPTHLIKTRGQQVTLRCSPKSGHDTVSWYQQALGQGPQFIFQYYEEEERQRGNFPDRFSGHQFPNYSSELNVNALLLGDSALYLCASSSAGQASRPRGYTFGSGTRLTVV.

Only one count was recorded for this clone. The chain links TRBV18 to TRBJ1-1; tentative D call: TRBD1 (6 bases). Germline values: CDR1 KGHSH, CDR2 LQKENI. The CDR3 totals 16 residues. V lost 0 bases to trimming and J lost 6 bases, with 17 bases between them. This chain's CDR3 is CASSPPALTGSAEAFF. For the CDR3, the DNA is TGTGCCAGCTCACCACCGGCTCTTACAGGGTCGGCTGAAGCTTTCTTT.

In DNA form, the CDR3 reads TGTGCCAGTCGGACAGGGAACGGAGAGACCCAGTACTTC. The encoded protein is CASRTGNGETQYF. The chain couples TRBV19 to TRBJ2-5; 8 positions agree with TRBD1. Germline-derived CDR1 and CDR2 are LNHDA and SQIVND (reference sequence). The CDR3 loop spans 13 amino acids. V lost 8 bases, J lost 4 bases, and 6 bases stayed unmatched.

The chain carries TRBV11-2 and TRBJ2-3; 10 nucleotides agree with TRBD2. The CDR3 consists of 16 residues. CDR1 SGHAT and CDR2 FQNNGV come from the germline V gene. Losses at the gene ends were 1 base for V and 5 bases for J; bases not matched to a gene: 6. The CDR3 region has the DNA TGTGCCAGCAGCTTAGTGGAGCGGGGGGGGGAAGATACGCAGTATTTT. This translates into CASSLVERGGEDTQYF.

This clone has just a few counts. This chain uses TRBV25-1 with TRBJ2-7, with a tentative D call TRBD1 (6 bases). V lost 3 bases and J 1 base, leaving 19 bases between the germline ends. The CDR3 totals 17 residues. Germline loops: CDR1 MGHDK, CDR2 SYGVNS. The CDR3 coding sequence is TGTGCCAGCAGTGACGATATCGGCAGGGGAAAGTCCTACGAGCAGTACTTC. Amino acid sequence: CASSDDIGRGKSYEQYF.

The chain employs TRBV13 and TRBJ2-7; 10 nucleotides agree with TRBD1. The V gene's germline CDR1 is PRHDT and CDR2 FYEKMQ (reference sequence). Trimming cost V 3 bases and J 3 bases; bases outside gene matches: 2. The CDR3 runs to 14 residues. The chain's CDR3 is CASSFGDRGYEQYF. The CDR3 DNA reads TGTGCCAGCAGCTTCGGGGACAGGGGCTACGAGCAGTACTTC.

This clone was recorded a few times. This rearrangement joins TRBV2 to TRBJ1-1; TRBD1 matches 8 bases. CDR1 and CDR2 (germline): SNHLY, FYNNEI. The CDR3 has 15 residues. The ends lost 7 bases at V and 1 base at J; junction bases unmatched: 8. CDR3: CASKAAGGANTEAFF. The DNA of the CDR3 is TGTGCCAGCAAAGCGGCAGGGGGCGCGAACACTGAAGCTTTCTTT.

The CDR3 region is CASSLRSGTNEKLFF. For the CDR3, the DNA is TGTGCCAGCAGCTTAAGGTCAGGAACTAATGAAAAACTGTTTTTT. This chain joins TRBV11-2 and TRBJ1-4; D gene ambiguous. Germline V lookup: CDR1 SGHAT, CDR2 FQNNGV. The V end was cut by 2 bases, the J end by 1 base, with 8 bases between. This CDR3 is built from 15 residues.